This section outlines one T cell receptor (beta chain) sequence together with its context. The antigen is undetermined. The data belong to a study of CXCR3-negative and CXCR3-positive naive CD8 T cells. Through 5' RACE with UMI labels, the TRB cDNA libraries were prepared. For each CDR3 protein, TCRdb gives one entry from its re-call of the 5' RACE reads, without DNA. The data include 100,000 or so distinct CDR3 sequences; the top ten clones carry about 0.34%. The CDR3 is 15 amino acids. Germline CDR1 reads LGHNA; CDR2 reads YSLEER. General study points: Similar levels of surface CD5 were seen between naive subsets; TCR strength was inferred from TRB CDR3 properties. CXCR3-negative naive cells had less hydrophobic TRB CDR3s than did CXCR3-positive naive cells. Whereas memory cells differed, naive CXCR3-negative and CXCR3-positive cells shared similar TRBV-TRBJ usage.

The receptor was isolated from a human donor in good health. Some clones in this sample may be carry-over from other donors' samples. The sequencing sample was made of naive CXCR3+ CD8+ T cells from blood. Regarding subset: CD45RO-CCR7+CD27+CD95- naive CD8+ T cells expressing CXCR3 (TNR3+). This rearrangement joins TRBV4-3 to TRBJ1-2; TCRdb's D call of TRBD1 is untestable without DNA. This chain's CDR3 is CASSHAGTRPPGYTF.